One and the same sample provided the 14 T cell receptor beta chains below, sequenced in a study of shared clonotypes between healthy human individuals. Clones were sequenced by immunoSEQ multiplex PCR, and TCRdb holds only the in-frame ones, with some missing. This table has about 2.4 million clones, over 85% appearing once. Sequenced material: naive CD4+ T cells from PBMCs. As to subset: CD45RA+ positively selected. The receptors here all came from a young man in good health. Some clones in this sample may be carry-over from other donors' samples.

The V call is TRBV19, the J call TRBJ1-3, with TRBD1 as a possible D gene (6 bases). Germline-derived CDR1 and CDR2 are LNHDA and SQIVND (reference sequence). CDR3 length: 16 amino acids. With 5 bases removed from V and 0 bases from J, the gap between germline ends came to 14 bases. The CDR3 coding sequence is TGTGCCAGTAGTCCCCGGACAGCAAACTCTGGAAACACCATATATTTT. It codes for CASSPRTANSGNTIYF.

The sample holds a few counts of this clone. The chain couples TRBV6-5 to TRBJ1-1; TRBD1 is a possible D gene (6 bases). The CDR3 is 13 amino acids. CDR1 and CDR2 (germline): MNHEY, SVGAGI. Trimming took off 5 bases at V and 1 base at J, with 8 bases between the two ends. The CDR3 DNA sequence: TGTGCCAGCAGTGGACAGCGGAACACTGAAGCTTTCTTT. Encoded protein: CASSGQRNTEAFF.

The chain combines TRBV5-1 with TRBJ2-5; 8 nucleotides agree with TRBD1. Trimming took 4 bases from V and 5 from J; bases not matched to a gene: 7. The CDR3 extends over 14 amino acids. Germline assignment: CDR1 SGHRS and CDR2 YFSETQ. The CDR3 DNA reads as TGCGCCAGCAGCGGCGGACAGGGAAAGGAGACCCAGTACTTC. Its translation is CASSGGQGKETQYF.

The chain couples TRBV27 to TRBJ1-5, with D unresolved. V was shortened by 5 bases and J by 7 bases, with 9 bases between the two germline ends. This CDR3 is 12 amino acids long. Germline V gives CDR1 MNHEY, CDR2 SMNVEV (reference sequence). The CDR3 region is CASSPSDQPQHF. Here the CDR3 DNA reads TGTGCCAGCAGTCCGTCGGACCAGCCCCAGCATTTT.

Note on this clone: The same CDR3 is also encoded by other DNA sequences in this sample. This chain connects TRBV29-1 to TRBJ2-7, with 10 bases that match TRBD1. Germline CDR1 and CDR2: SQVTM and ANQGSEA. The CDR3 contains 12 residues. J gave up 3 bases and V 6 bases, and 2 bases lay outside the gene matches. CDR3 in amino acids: CSVWDRGYEQYF. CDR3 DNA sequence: TGCAGCGTGTGGGACAGGGGCTACGAGCAGTACTTC.

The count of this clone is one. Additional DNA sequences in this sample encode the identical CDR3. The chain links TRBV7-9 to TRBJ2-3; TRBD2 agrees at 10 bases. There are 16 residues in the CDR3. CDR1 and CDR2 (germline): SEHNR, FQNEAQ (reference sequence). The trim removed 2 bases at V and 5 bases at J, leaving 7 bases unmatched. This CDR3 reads CASSLSLAGVIDTQYF. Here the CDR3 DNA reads TGTGCCAGCAGCTTAAGTCTAGCGGGAGTGATAGATACGCAGTATTTT.

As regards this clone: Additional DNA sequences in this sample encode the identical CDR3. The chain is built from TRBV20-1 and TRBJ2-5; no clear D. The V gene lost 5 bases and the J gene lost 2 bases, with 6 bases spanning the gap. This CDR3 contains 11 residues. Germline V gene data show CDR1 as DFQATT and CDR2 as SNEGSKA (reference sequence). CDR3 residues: CSAGQQETQYF. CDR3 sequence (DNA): TGCAGTGCTGGCCAACAAGAGACCCAGTACTTC.

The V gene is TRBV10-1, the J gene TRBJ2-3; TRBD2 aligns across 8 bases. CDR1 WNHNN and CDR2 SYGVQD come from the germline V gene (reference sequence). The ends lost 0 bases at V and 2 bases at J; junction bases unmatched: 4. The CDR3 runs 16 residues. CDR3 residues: CASSESSGGLTDTQYF. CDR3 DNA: TGCGCCAGCAGTGAGTCATCGGGAGGGCTCACAGATACGCAGTATTTT.

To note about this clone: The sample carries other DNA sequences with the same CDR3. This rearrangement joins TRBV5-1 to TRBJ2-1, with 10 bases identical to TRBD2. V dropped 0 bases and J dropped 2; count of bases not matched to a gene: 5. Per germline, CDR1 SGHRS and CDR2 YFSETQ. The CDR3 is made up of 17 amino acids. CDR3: CASSLVPSGSPYNEQFF. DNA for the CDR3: TGCGCCAGCAGCTTGGTTCCTAGCGGGAGTCCCTACAATGAGCAGTTCTTC.

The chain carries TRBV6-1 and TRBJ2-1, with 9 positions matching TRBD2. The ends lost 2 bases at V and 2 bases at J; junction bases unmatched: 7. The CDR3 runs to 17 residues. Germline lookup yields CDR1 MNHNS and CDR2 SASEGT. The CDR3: CASSESRGLAAYNEQFF. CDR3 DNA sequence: TGTGCCAGCAGTGAATCTCGGGGACTAGCTGCCTACAATGAGCAGTTCTTC.

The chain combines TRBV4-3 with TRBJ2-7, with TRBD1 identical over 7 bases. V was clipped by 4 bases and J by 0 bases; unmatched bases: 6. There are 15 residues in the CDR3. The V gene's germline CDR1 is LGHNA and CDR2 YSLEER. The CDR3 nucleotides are TGCGCCAGCAGCCCTAAGGGGGCGCCCTCCTACGAGCAGTACTTC. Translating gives CASSPKGAPSYEQYF.

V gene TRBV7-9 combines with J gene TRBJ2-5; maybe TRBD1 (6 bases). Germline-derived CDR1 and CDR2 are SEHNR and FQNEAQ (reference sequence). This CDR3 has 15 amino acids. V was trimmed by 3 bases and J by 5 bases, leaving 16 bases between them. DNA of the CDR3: TGTGCCAGCAGCTTGGGCAGGGGCCAAGGCGAGACCCAGTACTTC. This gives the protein CASSLGRGQGETQYF.

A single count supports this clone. The CDR3, as DNA: TGTGCCAGTACTTTAATAGGGACCTTAGCCCCCGGGCGAGATGAGCAGTTCTTC. Its protein is CASTLIGTLAPGRDEQFF. This rearrangement joins TRBV19 to TRBJ2-1; D may correspond to TRBD1 or TRBD2 (5 bases each). Trimming cost V 7 bases and J 8 bases, with 30 bases left between them. Germline CDR1 LNHDA, CDR2 SQIVND (reference sequence). CDR3 length: 18 amino acids.

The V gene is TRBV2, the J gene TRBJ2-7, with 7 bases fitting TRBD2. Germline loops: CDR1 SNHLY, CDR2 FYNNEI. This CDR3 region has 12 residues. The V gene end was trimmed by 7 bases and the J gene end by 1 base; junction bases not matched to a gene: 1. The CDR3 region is CASNGRSYEQYF. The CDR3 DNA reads TGTGCCAGCAACGGGAGGTCCTACGAGCAGTACTTC.